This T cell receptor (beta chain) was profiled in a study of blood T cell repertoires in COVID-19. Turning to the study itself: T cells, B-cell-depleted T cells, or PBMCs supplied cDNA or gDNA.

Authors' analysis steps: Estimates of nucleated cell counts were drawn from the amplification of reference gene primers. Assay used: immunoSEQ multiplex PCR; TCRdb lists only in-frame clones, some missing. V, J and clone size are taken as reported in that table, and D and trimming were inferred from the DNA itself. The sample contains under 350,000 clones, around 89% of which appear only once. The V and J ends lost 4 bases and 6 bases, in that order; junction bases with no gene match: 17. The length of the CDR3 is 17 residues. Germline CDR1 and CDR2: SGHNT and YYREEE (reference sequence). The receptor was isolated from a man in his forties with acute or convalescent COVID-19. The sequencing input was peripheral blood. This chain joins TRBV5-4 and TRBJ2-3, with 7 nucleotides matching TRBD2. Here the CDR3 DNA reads TGTGCCAGCAGCCGCCCGGGACTATCCGGGTCTATCGATACGCAGTATTTT. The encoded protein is CASSRPGLSGSIDTQYF.